This TCR beta chain was sequenced for a study of T cell responses to AZD1222 COVID-19 vaccine. Broader study findings: In a largely white British group with more females than males, clonal diversity was possibly underestimated. A rise in Spike-specific TCR breadth and depth followed two AZD1222 doses. Vaccine-related CD4 TCRs covered spike, predominating at 160-218 and 743-854. Unmutated variant regions are reportedly the target of nearly half of TCRs that are spike-specific.

This table comes from immunoSEQ multiplex PCR, and its TCRdb copy is limited to in-frame clones, with some not included. The table shows around 140,000 clones, with more than 70% occurring only once. A word on this clone: What it binds is unknown.

The germline CDR1 and CDR2 sequences are MNHNY and SVGAGI (reference sequence). This CDR3 comprises 14 residues. The ends lost 8 bases at V and 4 bases at J; junction bases unmatched: 11. The starting material was peripheral blood, obtained 28 days after the second AZD1222 dose. The source is an adult who received the AZD1222 COVID-19 vaccine. The V and J genes are TRBV6-6 and TRBJ2-7; 7 bases align to TRBD2. The CDR3 nucleotides read TGTGCCAGCGGGCACGTGCGGGAGTGGTACGAGCAGTACTTC. Protein sequence: CASGHVREWYEQYF.